The 14 T cell receptor beta chains below come from one sample, sequenced in a study of blood T cells in healthy people across ages. Alongside a J-beta primer mix, a sample-barcoded 5' primer served in a second PCR lasting about 7 to 12 cycles. TCRdb called the 5' RACE reads again in MiXCR, with one record for every CDR3 protein. Of over 1,500,000 distinct CDR3 sequences in the sample, about 50% were seen once. Source material: blood. The receptor set was obtained from a woman between 40 and 55 years old in good health.

V gene TRBV20-1 combines with J gene TRBJ2-1; perhaps D is TRBD1 or TRBD2 (5 bases each). The CDR3 runs to 12 residues. Germline V gene sequence: CDR1 DFQATT, CDR2 SNEGSKA (reference sequence). V lost 6 bases and J lost 4, with 10 bases in between. The CDR3 nucleotides read TGCAGTGCCGGGGCCAGTTACAATGAGCAGTTCTTC. The encoded protein is CSAGASYNEQFF.

The CDR3 is CASSSDLSSYNSPLHF. In DNA, the CDR3 is TGTGCCAGCAGTTCCGACCTTAGCTCCTATAATTCACCCCTCCACTTT. The chain uses TRBV28 and TRBJ1-6; D is ambiguous. This CDR3 is built from 16 residues. Deletions cut 4 bases from V and 0 bases from J, with 10 bases between. Looked up from germline, CDR1 is MDHEN and CDR2 is SYDVKM.

The rearrangement links TRBV6-2 or TRBV6-3 to TRBJ2-3, with D uncertain. The CDR3 extends over 15 amino acids. The V end lost 6 bases, the J end lost 2 bases, and 15 bases lay between the germline ends. CDR1 and CDR2 from the germline V gene are MNHEY and SVGEGT. CDR3 residues: CASSPEKTYTDTQYF. DNA of the CDR3: TGTGCCAGCAGCCCAGAGAAGACCTACACAGATACGCAGTATTTT.

This chain joins TRBV5-1 and TRBJ2-7, with D possibly being TRBD1 (5 bases). Per germline, CDR1 SGHRS and CDR2 YFSETQ. CDR3 length equals 15 residues. V lost 2 bases and J lost 0, with 12 bases in between. The CDR3 DNA follows: TGCGCCAGCAGCTTAGAAGGGGCCCCCTCCTACGAGCAGTACTTC. Translated: CASSLEGAPSYEQYF.

This clonotype was observed at least ten times. The CDR3 nucleotides read TGCAGCGCAACCGGGACAGGGGGTTACGAGCAGTACTTC. This gives the protein CSATGTGGYEQYF. The V call is TRBV20-1, the J call TRBJ2-7; 11 nucleotides line up with TRBD1. CDR3 length: 13 residues. CDR1 and CDR2 from the germline V gene are DFQATT and SNEGSKA (reference sequence).

The chain combines TRBV6-1 with TRBJ1-2, with TRBD1 matching 8 bases. Germline CDR1 is MNHNS and CDR2 is SASEGT. V dropped 7 bases and J dropped 4; count of bases not matched to a gene: 14. This CDR3 has 16 residues. In DNA, the CDR3 is TGTGCCAGCAAACAAACCCAGACAGGGGAGCTCTATGGCTACACCTTC. Encoded protein: CASKQTQTGELYGYTF.

The V call is TRBV10-3, the J call TRBJ2-3, with D perhaps matching TRBD2 (5 bases). There are 15 residues in the CDR3. Germline V gives CDR1 ENHRY, CDR2 SYGVKD. V shed 4 bases and J shed 4 bases, with 15 bases lying between them. The CDR3 DNA is TGTGCCATCAGTGGGGGATCGGGGATCCCAGATACGCAGTATTTT. As protein: CAISGGSGIPDTQYF.

This chain joins TRBV13 and TRBJ2-2; D is undetermined. V was trimmed by 11 bases and J by 1 base, leaving 11 bases between them. From germline, CDR1 is PRHDT and CDR2 FYEKMQ (reference sequence). CDR3 length equals 13 residues. The CDR3 nucleotides are TGTGCCGGCGCCTGGGGGAACACCGGGGAGCTGTTTTTT. Protein sequence: CAGAWGNTGELFF. Based on the CDR3 plus reference TRBV13 and TRBJ2-2, the full variable domain is AAGVIQSPRHLIKEKRETATLKCYPIPRHDTVYWYQQGPGQDPQFLISFYEKMQSDKGSIPDRFSAQQFSDYHSELNMSSLELGDSALYFCAGAWGNTGELFFGEGSRLTVL.

This clonotype was observed a handful of times. The J gene is TRBJ2-1, the V gene TRBV2; 7 bases are a match to TRBD2. The trim removed 7 bases at V and 6 bases at J, leaving 15 bases unmatched. This CDR3 region has 16 residues. In germline, CDR1 is SNHLY, CDR2 FYNNEI. The CDR3 DNA follows: TGTGCCAGCAAACGACGGAGCGGGGACGGTTTCAATGAGCAGTTCTTC. Translation gives CASKRRSGDGFNEQFF.

This chain joins TRBV27 and TRBJ1-2; 9 nucleotides agree with TRBD1. J gave up 13 bases and V 6 bases, and 15 bases lay outside the gene matches. The CDR3 contains 14 residues. CDR1 is MNHEY and CDR2 is SMNVEV in the germline V gene (reference sequence). The CDR3 coding sequence is TGTGCCAGCAGCTCGTCGCCGGGACAGGGTTTACCCACCTTC. Amino acids: CASSSSPGQGLPTF.

V is TRBV28 and J is TRBJ2-1; D might be TRBD1 or TRBD2, each matching 5 bases. V was clipped by 8 bases and J by 1 base, with 18 bases between them. Germline V gives CDR1 MDHEN, CDR2 SYDVKM. The CDR3 runs to 16 residues. CDR3 region: CASFASGTASYNEQFF. The CDR3 DNA is TGTGCCAGCTTCGCTTCCGGGACGGCTTCCTACAATGAGCAGTTCTTC.

The genes are TRBV28 and TRBJ2-4, with D perhaps TRBD1 or TRBD2 (5 bases each). The V end was cut by 5 bases, the J end by 3 bases, with 17 bases between. Per the germline V gene, CDR1 is MDHEN and CDR2 is SYDVKM. This CDR3 spans 16 amino acids. CDR3 DNA: TGTGCCAGCAGTCACACCCCCGGGACGGACAAAAACATTCAGTACTTC. Translating it yields CASSHTPGTDKNIQYF.

Notes on this clonotype: Mismatch with germline at one junction end may stem from a read error. The chain joins TRBV12-3 or TRBV12-4 to TRBJ1-2; D ambiguous. The CDR3 covers 13 residues. The CDR3 region is CASSVAGVYGYTF. The CDR3 bases are TGTGCCAGCAGTGTAGCCGGCGTCTATGGCTACACCTTC.

The chain couples TRBV11-2 to TRBJ2-1; D is perhaps TRBD1 (6 bases). In germline, CDR1 is SGHAT, CDR2 FQNNGV. This CDR3 has 13 residues. Between the trimmed V and J ends, which lost 3 bases and 8 bases, there was a span of 11 bases. CDR3 nucleotide sequence: TGTGCCAGCAGCTTCAACAGGGACCATGAGCAGTTCTTC. Amino acids: CASSFNRDHEQFF. Full variable domain (missing parts from reference TRBV11-2 and TRBJ2-1): EAGVAQSPRYKIIEKRQSVAFWCNPISGHATLYWYQQILGQGPKLLIQFQNNGVVDDSQLPKDRFSAERLKGVDSTLKIQPAKLEDSAVYLCASSFNRDHEQFFGPGTRLTVL.